Presented here are 11 T cell receptor beta chains from one specimen sequenced in a study of cytomegalovirus exposure and HLA in healthy donors. 13 Jbeta primers and 60 Vbeta primers were used for the PCR. The repertoire was sequenced with immunoSEQ multiplex PCR; TCRdb's copy has only in-frame clones and lacks some. The table lists around 120,000 clones, 75% to 85% of them singletons. Sequenced material: PBMCs. Receptor source: a male donor in good health and CMV-seronegative.

This chain connects TRBV27 to TRBJ1-5, with 9 bases lining up with TRBD1. J was trimmed by 3 bases and V by 3 bases; bases with no gene match: 9. CDR1 and CDR2 from the germline V gene are MNHEY and SMNVEV (reference sequence). There are 17 residues in the CDR3. The CDR3 is CASSFLGQGASNQPQHF. CDR3 nucleotide sequence: TGTGCCAGCAGTTTCCTGGGACAGGGTGCCTCCAATCAGCCCCAGCATTTT.

The gene calls are TRBV18 and TRBJ1-3; 8 nucleotides line up with TRBD1. V was pared by 3 bases and J by 2 bases, with 9 bases of the junction left unmatched. The CDR3 sequence is 17 residues long. Germline assignment: CDR1 KGHSH and CDR2 LQKENI. Written as DNA, the CDR3 is TGTGCCAGCTCACCGCTACCTGACAGGGGAGCTGGAAACACCATATATTTT. Its protein product is CASSPLPDRGAGNTIYF.

The J gene is TRBJ2-3, the V gene TRBV5-6, with D tentatively TRBD2 (6 bases). V was cut by 4 bases and J by 5 bases, with 17 bases left in between. The CDR3 contains 15 residues. From germline, CDR1 is SGHDT and CDR2 YYEEEE. CDR3: CASSGRQGLLDTQYF. CDR3 coding DNA: TGTGCCAGCAGCGGACGGCAGGGACTGTTAGATACGCAGTATTTT. Variable domain in full (rest from reference TRBV5-6 and TRBJ2-3): DAGVTQSPTHLIKTRGQQVTLRCSPKSGHDTVSWYQQALGQGPQFIFQYYEEEERQRGNFPDRFSGHQFPNYSSELNVNALLLGDSALYLCASSGRQGLLDTQYFGPGTRLTVL.

This clone was detected only a few times. This chain joins TRBV6-1 and TRBJ2-1; 9 bases are a match to TRBD1. Germline V lookup: CDR1 MNHNS, CDR2 SASEGT. The CDR3 is made up of 13 amino acids. The V and J ends lost 8 bases and 2 bases, in that order; junction bases with no gene match: 1. The CDR3, as DNA: TGTGCCAGCCGGGACAGGGCCTACAATGAGCAGTTCTTC. It is translated as CASRDRAYNEQFF.

The chain uses TRBV29-1 and TRBJ2-1, with TRBD2 matching 7 bases. Germline V CDR1 and CDR2: SQVTM, ANQGSEA. The CDR3 has 12 residues. V dropped 6 bases and J dropped 3; count of bases not matched to a gene: 2. The CDR3 spells CSVKRDYNEQFF. In DNA form, the CDR3 reads TGCAGCGTAAAGCGGGACTACAATGAGCAGTTCTTC.

This clone was seen a handful of times. The CDR3 reads CSVEDGRHSHYEQYF. CDR3 DNA: TGCAGCGTTGAAGACGGGAGGCACAGCCACTACGAGCAGTACTTC. This chain connects TRBV29-1 to TRBJ2-7, with 7 bases that match TRBD2. CDR1 SQVTM and CDR2 ANQGSEA come from the germline V gene. The CDR3 runs to 15 residues. The V gene end was trimmed by 0 bases and the J gene end by 3 bases; junction bases not matched to a gene: 8.

This clone appeared a single time. The chain couples TRBV7-9 to TRBJ1-2; TRBD1 agrees at 8 bases. The ends lost 5 bases at V and 2 bases at J; junction bases unmatched: 4. Per the germline V gene, CDR1 is SEHNR and CDR2 is FQNEAQ (reference sequence). The CDR3 length is 14 residues. The CDR3: CASSARQGNYGYTF. As DNA, the CDR3 is TGTGCCAGCAGCGCAAGACAGGGGAACTATGGCTACACCTTC.

This sequence joins TRBV18 and TRBJ1-2; unclear D gene. The CDR3 totals 14 residues. Germline CDR1 reads KGHSH; CDR2 reads LQKENI. V lost 5 bases, J lost 2 bases, and 12 bases lay in between. The CDR3, as DNA: TGTGCCAGCTCAGCTCAGTTACCGAACTATGGCTACACCTTC. As protein: CASSAQLPNYGYTF.

The chain links TRBV11-2 to TRBJ2-5; the D gene is possibly TRBD1 (6 bases). The J call is uncertain, as TRBJ2-7 better fits the DNA end. Germline lookup yields CDR1 SGHAT and CDR2 FQNNGV. The CDR3 covers 15 residues. The CDR3 DNA is TGTGCCAGCAGTGAAGGGGGACGGCCGGGCGACGAGCAGTACTTC. It specifies CASSEGGRPGDEQYF.

This clone was seen just once. The CDR3 nucleotides are TGTGCCTGGAGGTATACAGGGAGTTTCGATTACGAGCAGTACTTC. Encoded protein: CAWRYTGSFDYEQYF. The chain recombines TRBV30 with TRBJ2-7; tentatively, D is TRBD1 (6 bases). V was trimmed by 3 bases and J by 4 bases, leaving 19 bases between them. This CDR3 has 15 residues. In germline, CDR1 is GTSNPN, CDR2 SVGIG (reference sequence).

This clone showed up just a few times. The V call is TRBV5-6, the J call TRBJ1-2, with 7 bases lining up with TRBD1. Germline assignment: CDR1 SGHDT and CDR2 YYEEEE. With 2 bases clipped from V and 8 bases from J, the junction kept 21 bases outside the gene matches. This CDR3 has 18 residues. The CDR3 sequence is CASSFSAYDRDIRGGYTF. CDR3 DNA sequence: TGTGCCAGCAGCTTTAGTGCCTATGACAGGGACATACGAGGAGGCTACACCTTC. The full variable domain, in which reference TRBV5-6 and TRBJ1-2 provide the parts outside the CDR3, is DAGVTQSPTHLIKTRGQQVTLRCSPKSGHDTVSWYQQALGQGPQFIFQYYEEEERQRGNFPDRFSGHQFPNYSSELNVNALLLGDSALYLCASSFSAYDRDIRGGYTFGSGTRLTVV.